The rows below give T cell receptor beta chains drawn from one sample of a study of cytomegalovirus exposure and HLA in healthy donors. Only in-frame clones appear in the TCRdb table, and some are missing; sequencing was by immunoSEQ multiplex PCR. The sample records fewer than 200,000 clones, around 78% being singletons. The specimen sequenced was PBMCs. These receptors all come from a female donor in good health and CMV-seronegative. Both conserved end residues are part of each CDR3. Fields, in order: D gene, clone size, J gene, V gene, CDR3 DNA, CDR3 protein. D genes are given only for firm matches. Expanded clones are given a class, and other clones once, few, many or no size at all.

>NA|few|TRBJ2-4|TRBV5-5
TGTGCCAGCAGTCGGACAGTGCTGCTAGCCAAAAACATTCAGTACTTC
CASSRTVLLAKNIQYF
>NA|few|TRBJ2-3|TRBV9
TGTGCCAGCAGCAATAGCCCGCTAGACACAGATACGCAGTATTTT
CASSNSPLDTDTQYF
>NA|NA|TRBJ1-3|TRBV11-2
TGTGCCAGCAGCCCAGACAGGCTCTCTGGAAACACCATATATTTT
CASSPDRLSGNTIYF
>TRBD2|NA|TRBJ2-7|TRBV4-2
TGTGCCAGCAGCCAAGGACTAGCGGGAAACTACGAGCAGTACTTC
CASSQGLAGNYEQYF
>NA|NA|TRBJ2-3|TRBV10-3
TGTGCCATCAGTGACCGTTCTAAACGGGGAGATTTT
CAISDRSKRGDF
>NA|NA|TRBJ2-3|TRBV4-3
TGCGCCAGCAGCCAAGATTTGGGGGAGGGGGACAACTTTATCACAGATACGCAGTATTTT
CASSQDLGEGDNFITDTQYF
>NA|NA|TRBJ1-2|TRBV5-1
TGCGCCAGCAGCGCACAGGCCGGGGGGCAAGGGGTCGGCTACACCTTC
CASSAQAGGQGVGYTF
>TRBD1|NA|TRBJ1-6|TRBV7-2
TGTGCCAGCAGCTACATACCGGGACAGGGGTTTCCCCTCCACTTT
CASSYIPGQGFPLHF
>NA|NA|TRBJ1-5|TRBV28
TGTGCCAGCAGTTCCGGGGGGGGTTTAGCAAATCAGCCCCAGCATTTT
CASSSGGGLANQPQHF
>NA|NA|TRBJ1-5|TRBV5-4
TGTGCCAGCAGCTTGGGCGGGGGTAGCAATCAGCCCCAGCATTTT
CASSLGGGSNQPQHF
>NA|NA|TRBJ1-3|TRBV7-2
TGTGCCAGCAGCTTAGTGCAGGGTAGGGGAAACACCATATATTTT
CASSLVQGRGNTIYF
>TRBD2|once|TRBJ2-1|TRBV2
TGTGCCAGCAGTGTAGGGCGGGAGGAGCAGTTCTTC
CASSVGREEQFF
>NA|NA|TRBJ2-5|TRBV6-5
TGTGCCAGCAGCGAGAGGTACCAAGAGACCCAGTACTTC
CASSERYQETQYF
>TRBD2|NA|TRBJ2-7|TRBV7-9
TGTGCCAGCAGCTCCCCGGCGGGAGTAGGCTACGAGCAGTACTTC
CASSSPAGVGYEQYF